One and the same sample provided the 28 T cell receptor beta chains below, sequenced in a study of blood T cell repertoires in COVID-19. Assay: immunoSEQ multiplex PCR; the TCRdb copy retains only in-frame clones and omits some. In the table there are 300,000 to 400,000 clones, around 87% of which are singletons. The sample taken for sequencing was peripheral blood. These receptors all stem from a woman aged 55-69 years with COVID-19, enrolled during active disease.

V usage is TRBV10-3 and J usage is TRBJ1-1; 7 positions agree with TRBD1. The germline V gene encodes CDR1 ENHRY and CDR2 SYGVKD. The J segment lost 0 bases and the V segment lost 6 bases, leaving 7 bases of the junction unmatched. The CDR3 totals 15 residues. The CDR3 protein is CAIRKGQDMNTEAFF. The CDR3 DNA is TGTGCCATCAGGAAAGGACAGGATATGAACACTGAAGCTTTCTTT.

This clone was counted a few times. The chain carries TRBV6-5 and TRBJ2-3; perhaps TRBD2 as D (5 bases). Germline V gene data show CDR1 as MNHEY and CDR2 as SVGAGI. Trimming cost V 5 bases and J 3 bases, with 15 bases left between them. The CDR3 is 15 amino acids. The CDR3 sequence: CASSRRPSYTDTQYF. As DNA, the CDR3 is TGTGCCAGCAGTCGCCGGCCTAGCTATACAGATACGCAGTATTTT.

This chain connects TRBV13 to TRBJ2-5; 12 nucleotides agree with TRBD2. CDR3 length equals 17 residues. Germline V gene lookup returns CDR1 PRHDT and CDR2 FYEKMQ (reference sequence). V trimming: 5 bases; J trimming: 4 bases; junction bases outside the gene matches: 11. The DNA of the CDR3 is TGTGCCAGCAGCCCCCCCCGGGCTAGCGGGGGGGTAGAGACCCAGTACTTC. Residues: CASSPPRASGGVETQYF.

The chain has TRBV6-6 and TRBJ2-7; 7 bases fit TRBD1. Germline V gives CDR1 MNHNY, CDR2 SVGAGI (reference sequence). Unmatched junction bases numbered 2, after V lost 0 bases and J lost 3 bases. This CDR3 comprises 14 residues. The CDR3 region has the DNA TGTGCCAGCAGTTACTCCCGACAGGGCTACGAGCAGTACTTC. Translating it yields CASSYSRQGYEQYF.

The rearrangement joins TRBV2 to TRBJ1-1, with D perhaps matching TRBD1 (5 bases). Germline values: CDR1 SNHLY, CDR2 FYNNEI. CDR3 length: 13 amino acids. Trimming pared 9 bases from V and 7 bases from J, leaving 18 bases between. The CDR3 region is CASKRTGSGEAFF. CDR3 nucleotide sequence: TGTGCCAGTAAACGAACAGGATCGGGTGAAGCTTTCTTT.

The rearrangement uses TRBV5-1 and TRBJ2-6; no definite D call. The CDR3 sequence is 13 residues long. The germline V and J ends were trimmed by 7 bases and 4 bases, with 9 bases remaining between them. The germline CDR1 and CDR2 sequences are SGHRS and YFSETQ. DNA for the CDR3: TGCGCCAGCCGGGTATCCGGGGCCAACGTCCTGACTTTC. As protein: CASRVSGANVLTF.

This clone was counted between two and nine times. The gene calls are TRBV28 and TRBJ2-7, with a weak D call TRBD1 (6 bases). The CDR3 length is 14 residues. The V and J ends lost 3 bases and 5 bases respectively, with 14 bases between them. The germline V gene has CDR1 MDHEN and CDR2 SYDVKM. The CDR3 reads CASSFPHRADEQYF. The DNA for the CDR3 is TGTGCCAGCAGTTTCCCCCACAGGGCGGACGAGCAGTACTTC. The full variable domain, completed using reference TRBV28 and TRBJ2-7, is DVKVTQSSRYLVKRTGEKVFLECVQDMDHENMFWYRQDPGLGLRLIYFSYDVKMKEKGDIPEGYSVSREKKERFSLILESASTNQTSMYLCASSFPHRADEQYFGPGTRLTVT.

The chain carries TRBV27 and TRBJ2-1, with 9 bases lining up with TRBD1. CDR1 and CDR2 from the germline V gene are MNHEY and SMNVEV (reference sequence). This CDR3 spans 16 amino acids. J gave up 4 bases and V 1 base, and 5 bases lay outside the gene matches. The CDR3 DNA follows: TGTGCCAGCAGTTTATTTTGGACAGGGGATTACAATGAGCAGTTCTTC. Translating it yields CASSLFWTGDYNEQFF.

This chain links TRBV4-2 with TRBJ2-7; 10 positions agree with TRBD2. Germline assignment: CDR1 LGHNA and CDR2 YNFKEQ. The CDR3 contains 17 residues. Germline trimming cut 4 bases from V and 4 bases from J; bases unmatched to any gene: 13. CDR3 in amino acids: CASSRNLAGGSRYEQYF. The CDR3 DNA is TGTGCCAGCAGCCGGAACTTAGCGGGGGGCTCACGGTACGAGCAGTACTTC.

The chain couples TRBV18 to TRBJ1-1; 9 bases fit TRBD1. The CDR3 is made up of 16 amino acids. V lost 3 bases to trimming and J lost 0 bases; unmatched junction nucleotides: 5. Germline V gene sequence: CDR1 KGHSH, CDR2 LQKENI. The CDR3 DNA is TGTGCCAGCTCACCGGGGACAGGGACAATGAACACTGAAGCTTTCTTT. This codes for CASSPGTGTMNTEAFF. The complete variable domain, with remaining parts taken from reference TRBV18 and TRBJ1-1, reads NAGVMQNPRHLVRRRGQEARLRCSPMKGHSHVYWYRQLPEEGLKFMVYLQKENIIDESGMPKERFSAEFPKEGPSILRIQQVVRGDSAAYFCASSPGTGTMNTEAFFGQGTRLTVV.

The J gene is TRBJ2-5, the V gene TRBV5-1; 11 bases are a match to TRBD2. J was trimmed by 4 bases and V by 3 bases; bases with no gene match: 8. Germline V lookup: CDR1 SGHRS, CDR2 YFSETQ. The CDR3 extends over 16 amino acids. CDR3 amino acids: CASSWRLAGSLETQYF. In nucleotides, the CDR3 is TGCGCCAGCAGCTGGCGACTAGCGGGGTCGTTAGAGACCCAGTACTTC.

CDR3 sequence: CASSEGRRSNQPQHF. The CDR3 DNA reads TGTGCCAGCAGCGAAGGAAGGAGGAGCAATCAGCCCCAGCATTTT. The V gene is TRBV5-6, the J gene TRBJ1-5, with no clear D. The CDR3 has 15 amino acids. Germline loops: CDR1 SGHDT, CDR2 YYEEEE. V was shortened by 4 bases and J by 1 base, with 12 bases between the two germline ends.

The chain combines TRBV7-6 with TRBJ2-3; D might be TRBD1 (6 bases). The CDR3 loop spans 16 amino acids. From germline, CDR1 is SGHVS and CDR2 FNYEAQ. Trimming shortened V by 1 base and J by 4 bases, and 15 bases separated the two germline ends. The CDR3 sequence: CASSLEGVGHPDTQYF. For the CDR3, the DNA is TGTGCCAGCAGCTTAGAGGGGGTAGGGCATCCAGATACGCAGTATTTT.

This clone was picked up one time. V is TRBV3-1 (or the pseudogene TRBV3-2) and J is TRBJ1-3; the D is unclear. Looked up from germline, CDR1 is LGHDT and CDR2 is YNNKEL (reference sequence). The CDR3 totals 16 residues. V lost 0 bases to trimming and J lost 0 bases, with 9 bases between them. DNA for the CDR3: TGTGCCAGCAGCCAAGATGTAATCTACTCTGGAAACACCATATATTTT. Translation: CASSQDVIYSGNTIYF.

The J gene is TRBJ1-2, the V gene TRBV3-1 (or the pseudogene TRBV3-2); 7 bases are a match to TRBD1. Germline loops: CDR1 LGHDT, CDR2 YNNKEL (reference sequence). The J segment lost 2 bases and the V segment lost 6 bases, leaving 6 bases of the junction unmatched. The CDR3 contains 14 residues. The CDR3 reads CASSYRGSNYGYTF. The CDR3, as DNA: TGTGCCAGCAGTTACAGGGGCTCGAACTATGGCTACACCTTC.

This rearrangement joins TRBV4-1 to TRBJ2-5; no definite D call. The CDR3 consists of 14 residues. The V gene's germline CDR1 is MGHRA and CDR2 YSYEKL. Trimming left V 0 bases short and J 4 bases short, with 9 bases between. The DNA of the CDR3 is TGCGCCAGCAGCCAAGATGAGGTGGCAGAGACCCAGTACTTC. Encoded protein: CASSQDEVAETQYF.

This clone has more than one count but fewer than ten. The rearrangement joins TRBV6-1 to TRBJ1-5; D is undetermined. V lost 3 bases and J 0 bases, leaving 6 bases between the germline ends. The CDR3 length is 14 residues. Germline lookup yields CDR1 MNHNS and CDR2 SASEGT. CDR3 sequence (DNA): TGTGCCAGCAGTGAGAACTATAGCAATCAGCCCCAGCATTTT. It is translated as CASSENYSNQPQHF.

The CDR3 sequence: CASSPGGQILAKNIQYF. As DNA, the CDR3 is TGTGCCAGCAGTCCAGGTGGACAGATCTTAGCCAAAAACATTCAGTACTTC. The rearrangement uses TRBV27 and TRBJ2-4; maybe TRBD1 (6 bases). The ends were cut back, 5 bases at V and 0 bases at J, with 17 bases in the middle. Germline V gene data show CDR1 as MNHEY and CDR2 as SMNVEV (reference sequence). The CDR3 is made up of 17 amino acids.

This chain uses TRBV28 with TRBJ1-2; 10 positions agree with TRBD1. Germline CDR1 is MDHEN and CDR2 is SYDVKM. The CDR3 totals 13 residues. V was pared by 6 bases and J by 7 bases, with 5 bases of the junction left unmatched. The CDR3 protein is CASRPGTGVGYTF. In DNA, the CDR3 is TGTGCCAGCAGACCCGGGACAGGGGTTGGCTACACCTTC.

This clone appeared a single time. The chain has TRBV6-5 and TRBJ1-2, with D possibly being TRBD1 (6 bases). CDR1 and CDR2 from the germline V gene are MNHEY and SVGAGI. The CDR3 runs 14 residues. The V end was cut by 7 bases, the J end by 1 base, with 13 bases between. CDR3 loop: CASIRNRDNYGYTF. CDR3 in DNA: TGTGCCAGCATAAGAAACAGGGATAACTATGGCTACACCTTC.

The chain employs TRBV10-3 and TRBJ1-6; 9 positions match TRBD1. Germline values: CDR1 ENHRY, CDR2 SYGVKD. Losses at the gene ends were 6 bases for V and 7 bases for J; bases not matched to a gene: 7. The CDR3 spans 15 residues. The CDR3 DNA reads TGTGCCATCAGGGGGGCGGGACAGGGAAATTCACCCCTCCACTTT. Translation: CAIRGAGQGNSPLHF.

The genes are TRBV12-3 or TRBV12-4 and TRBJ1-1; tentative D call: TRBD1 (6 bases). V dropped 8 bases and J dropped 1 base, with 11 bases sitting between them. The CDR3 runs to 13 residues. As DNA, the CDR3 is TGTGCCAGCCGCAAGGACAGGAACACTGAAGCTTTCTTT. It yields the protein CASRKDRNTEAFF.

The gene calls are TRBV29-1 and TRBJ2-2, with a weak D call TRBD1 (7 bases). In germline, CDR1 is SQVTM, CDR2 ANQGSEA. The CDR3 is 13 amino acids. The CDR3 DNA follows: TGCGGCTCAGGGGGGAGAGGTACCGGGGAGCTGTTTTTT. It codes for CGSGGRGTGELFF.

This chain uses TRBV11-3 with TRBJ2-1; 12 bases are shared with TRBD2. CDR1 and CDR2 (germline): SGHNT, YENEEA. Trimming removed 5 bases from V and 8 bases from J; junction bases left unmatched: 10. The CDR3 contains 16 residues. In nucleotides, the CDR3 is TGTGCCAGCAGCAGGGCTAGCGGGGGGGCGGCGGATGAGCAGTTCTTC. This encodes CASSRASGGAADEQFF. Looking up the rest from reference TRBV11-3 and TRBJ2-1 gives the full variable domain: EAGVVQSPRYKIIEKKQPVAFWCNPISGHNTLYWYLQNLGQGPELLIRYENEEAVDDSQLPKDRFSAERLKGVDSTLKIQPAELGDSAVYLCASSRASGGAADEQFFGPGTRLTVL.

The table lists this clone with a count of one. The chain links TRBV12-3 or TRBV12-4 to TRBJ1-3; the D is unclear. Trimming removed 6 bases at V and 1 base at J, with 4 bases between. CDR3 length: 12 residues. The CDR3 reads CASSISGNTIYF. Written as DNA, the CDR3 is TGTGCCAGCAGCATTTCTGGAAACACCATATATTTT.

This clone was seen more than once but under ten times. The chain is built from TRBV6-6 and TRBJ1-3, with a possible D match to TRBD1 (5 bases). The V end lost 5 bases, the J end lost 0 bases, and 8 bases lay between the germline ends. This CDR3 contains 14 residues. From germline, CDR1 is MNHNY and CDR2 SVGAGI (reference sequence). CDR3 in DNA: TGTGCCAGCAGTCCCGGGGGCTCTGGAAACACCATATATTTT. It codes for CASSPGGSGNTIYF.

V and J are TRBV28 and TRBJ2-4; 7 positions agree with TRBD1. Trimming removed 6 bases from V and 0 bases from J; junction bases left unmatched: 11. From germline, CDR1 is MDHEN and CDR2 SYDVKM. The CDR3 is made up of 17 amino acids. CDR3 nucleotide sequence: TGTGCCAGCAGCAGAATACAGGGGAACCTAGCCAAAAACATTCAGTACTTC. Protein product: CASSRIQGNLAKNIQYF.

The V gene is TRBV20-1, the J gene TRBJ1-2, with D unclear. CDR3 length equals 12 residues. The germline V gene encodes CDR1 DFQATT and CDR2 SNEGSKA (reference sequence). With 3 bases removed from V and 2 bases from J, the gap between germline ends came to 7 bases. The CDR3 coding sequence is TGCAGTGCTAGTGGCAGGAACTATGGCTACACCTTC. The encoded protein is CSASGRNYGYTF.